The present T cell receptor (beta chain) was sequenced within a study of cytomegalovirus exposure and HLA in healthy donors. PCR was performed using 60 Vbeta and 13 Jbeta primers. The protocol was immunoSEQ multiplex PCR, while the TCRdb copy is restricted to in-frame clones and leaves out a portion. The sample includes approximately 120,000 clones, 78% of them seen just once. Notes on the study in general: In a later analysis, V- and J-gene trimming of beta chains associated with a DCLRE1C missense variant, replicated independently. Per published accounts, TCR beta sequences correctly predicted the HLA-A and HLA-B alleles of most subjects.

The CDR3 loop spans 16 amino acids. Trimming removed 5 bases from V and 0 bases from J; junction bases left unmatched: 7. Germline-derived CDR1 and CDR2 are SGHTA and FQGTGA. Remarks on this clone: What it binds is unknown.

Donors likely had unrecorded immune exposures despite being nominally healthy when sampled. The sequenced sample consisted of PBMCs. This sequence originates from a man in his thirties or forties in good health and CMV-seropositive. This chain uses TRBV7-3 with TRBJ2-7, with TRBD2 identical over 10 bases. This CDR3 reads CASSVAGGAGSYEQYF. The CDR3 DNA reads as TGTGCCAGCAGCGTAGCGGGAGGCGCGGGCTCCTACGAGCAGTACTTC.